Each of the 19 T cell receptor beta chains below was sequenced from the same sample in a study of OX40 agonist ivuxolimab in advanced cancers. Sequenced by immunoSEQ multiplex PCR; TCRdb stores in-frame clones only, minus some. The data hold tens of thousands of clones, with approximately 92% observed a single time. The specimen was CD4+ or CD8+ T cells sorted from blood, collected in a trial of the OX40 agonist ivuxolimab. The receptors derive from an adult with an advanced solid tumor such as melanoma, head and neck, liver or kidney cancer.

V gene TRBV18 combines with J gene TRBJ1-3; D gene ambiguous. CDR1 is KGHSH and CDR2 is LQKENI in the germline V gene. V lost 3 bases to trimming and J lost 0 bases, with 9 bases between them. The CDR3 spans 15 residues. The CDR3, as DNA: TGTGCCAGCTCACCTTACACTGACTCTGGAAACACCATATATTTT. Its protein product is CASSPYTDSGNTIYF.

In its sample, this clone was seen once. This chain connects TRBV5-8 to TRBJ1-2, with 10 bases fitting TRBD1. The ends lost 4 bases at V and 4 bases at J; junction bases unmatched: 7. The germline gives CDR1 SGHTS, CDR2 YDEGEE. This CDR3 is built from 15 residues. Here the CDR3 DNA reads TGTGCCAGCAGCGTATCCGGGACAGGGGTCTATGGCTACACCTTC. Amino acids: CASSVSGTGVYGYTF.

With regard to this clone: In the same sample, other DNA sequences code for this CDR3. The chain has TRBV27 and TRBJ1-1; the match to TRBD1 covers 7 bases. Germline-derived CDR1 and CDR2 are MNHEY and SMNVEV (reference sequence). V gave up 7 bases and J gave up 6 bases; unmatched junction bases: 8. This CDR3 region has 13 residues. In DNA form, the CDR3 reads TGTGCCAGCACCCAAACAGGGGAGTCTGAAGCTTTCTTT. It is translated as CASTQTGESEAFF.

The genes are TRBV10-1 and TRBJ2-1; D may be TRBD1 (6 bases). Trimming took off 6 bases at V and 2 bases at J, with 11 bases between the two ends. The germline gives CDR1 WNHNN, CDR2 SYGVQD (reference sequence). There are 14 residues in the CDR3. The CDR3 sequence is CASSRGPPYNEQFF. The CDR3 DNA is TGCGCCAGCAGCAGGGGTCCCCCCTACAATGAGCAGTTCTTC.

This clone showed up just a few times. The chain is built from TRBV19 and TRBJ1-1; D unclear. Per germline, CDR1 LNHDA and CDR2 SQIVND (reference sequence). The CDR3 length is 14 residues. The germline V and J ends were trimmed by 4 bases and 11 bases, with 20 bases remaining between them. The CDR3 coding sequence is TGTGCCAGTAGTAACGACATGGGGTCATGGGTGGCTTTCTTT. It yields the protein CASSNDMGSWVAFF.

This chain uses TRBV6-6 with TRBJ1-1; no definite D call. Trimming shortened V by 8 bases and J by 1 base, and 11 bases separated the two germline ends. The germline CDR1 and CDR2 sequences are MNHNY and SVGAGI (reference sequence). The CDR3 has 13 amino acids. CDR3 bases: TGTGCCAGCCTGAGTGGCCGGAACACTGAAGCTTTCTTT. It yields the protein CASLSGRNTEAFF.

J is TRBJ1-5 and V is TRBV6-1; D remains ambiguous. Trimming shortened V by 6 bases and J by 4 bases, and 13 bases separated the two germline ends. Looked up from germline, CDR1 is MNHNS and CDR2 is SASEGT. The CDR3 has 14 amino acids. CDR3 in amino acids: CASSAGRQNQPQHF. DNA for the CDR3: TGTGCCAGCAGCGCCGGTAGGCAAAATCAGCCCCAGCATTTT.

This chain connects TRBV6-5 to TRBJ1-2, with TRBD1 identical over 8 bases. Per germline, CDR1 MNHEY and CDR2 SVGAGI. V trimming: 0 bases; J trimming: 8 bases; junction bases outside the gene matches: 5. This CDR3 has 14 amino acids. The CDR3: CASSYSGQGRGYTF. DNA of the CDR3: TGTGCCAGCAGTTACTCCGGACAGGGCCGGGGCTACACCTTC.

V is TRBV27 and J is TRBJ2-7; the match to TRBD2 covers 12 bases. Germline V gives CDR1 MNHEY, CDR2 SMNVEV (reference sequence). Germline trimming cut 2 bases from V and 0 bases from J; bases unmatched to any gene: 8. This CDR3 has 18 residues. The CDR3 nucleotides read TGTGCCAGCAGTTTAGGGGCTAGCGGGAGGGTCGACTCCTACGAGCAGTACTTC. Translated: CASSLGASGRVDSYEQYF.

V usage is TRBV27 and J usage is TRBJ1-2; weak D call: TRBD1 (5 bases). Germline CDR1 MNHEY, CDR2 SMNVEV (reference sequence). The CDR3 sequence is 18 residues long. Trimming removed 0 bases at V and 2 bases at J, with 19 bases between. CDR3 nucleotide sequence: TGTGCCAGCAGTTTATCCGGGTCCTTGGGGGATTTGAACTATGGCTACACCTTC. As protein: CASSLSGSLGDLNYGYTF.

Worth noting for this clone: This sample includes further DNA sequences coding for the same CDR3. The chain has TRBV5-4 and TRBJ2-3; D is possibly TRBD1 (5 bases). Germline V lookup: CDR1 SGHNT, CDR2 YYREEE (reference sequence). Deletions cut 2 bases from V and 1 base from J, with 5 bases between. There are 13 residues in the CDR3. CDR3 coding DNA: TGTGCCAGCAGCTTACAGGGCACAGATACGCAGTATTTT. Protein product: CASSLQGTDTQYF.

The gene calls are TRBV7-9 and TRBJ2-5; TRBD1 aligns across 8 bases. V dropped 5 bases and J dropped 4; count of bases not matched to a gene: 6. The CDR3 consists of 14 residues. Germline-derived CDR1 and CDR2 are SEHNR and FQNEAQ (reference sequence). The CDR3 DNA reads as TGTGCCAGCAGCCCAGGGGGCTTGGGAGAGACCCAGTACTTC. Amino acid sequence: CASSPGGLGETQYF.

V gene TRBV30 combines with J gene TRBJ1-3, with D perhaps matching TRBD1 (5 bases). The CDR3 runs to 14 residues. CDR1 and CDR2 from the germline V gene are GTSNPN and SVGIG (reference sequence). Trimming shortened V by 0 bases and J by 7 bases, and 13 bases separated the two germline ends. The CDR3 reads CAWSVGAGRNTIYF. In DNA form, the CDR3 reads TGTGCCTGGAGTGTTGGGGCAGGGAGGAACACCATATATTTT.

This sequence joins TRBV27 and TRBJ2-3; D remains ambiguous. The CDR3 is 13 residues long. Germline-derived CDR1 and CDR2 are MNHEY and SMNVEV (reference sequence). Trimming removed 4 bases from V and 10 bases from J, with 15 bases in between. The CDR3 reads CASSSSTPQPQYF. As DNA, the CDR3 is TGTGCCAGCAGTTCCTCGACTCCTCAGCCGCAGTATTTT.

The chain recombines TRBV7-9 with TRBJ1-5; TRBD1 is a possible D gene (6 bases). This CDR3 is built from 16 residues. In germline, CDR1 is SEHNR, CDR2 FQNEAQ (reference sequence). Trimming took off 1 base at V and 0 bases at J, with 10 bases between the two ends. CDR3 loop: CASSLGRTDSNQPQHF. In DNA form, the CDR3 reads TGTGCCAGCAGCTTAGGACGGACAGATAGCAATCAGCCCCAGCATTTT.

The chain uses TRBV28 and TRBJ1-2, with TRBD1 identical over 7 bases. Trimming at V came to 4 bases and at J to 4 bases, leaving 0 bases not matched to a gene. CDR1 and CDR2 from the germline V gene are MDHEN and SYDVKM. The CDR3 loop spans 12 amino acids. For the CDR3, the DNA is TGTGCCAGCAGTTGGGACAGCTATGGCTACACCTTC. Residues: CASSWDSYGYTF.

The chain uses TRBV14 and TRBJ2-7; 9 bases match TRBD2. The CDR3 extends over 17 amino acids. Trimming at V came to 0 bases and at J to 6 bases, leaving 12 bases not matched to a gene. Germline lookup yields CDR1 SGHDN and CDR2 FVKESK. This chain's CDR3 is CASSQESLGLAGREQYF. The CDR3, as DNA: TGTGCCAGCAGCCAAGAGAGCCTCGGGCTAGCGGGACGCGAGCAGTACTTC.

The J gene is TRBJ1-2, the V gene TRBV29-1; D perhaps matches TRBD1 (5 bases). Germline lookup yields CDR1 SQVTM and CDR2 ANQGSEA. V was shortened by 6 bases and J by 1 base, with 12 bases between the two germline ends. The CDR3 is 13 residues long. As DNA, the CDR3 is TGCAGCGTCCCGGGGCGGCATAACTATGGCTACACCTTC. This translates into CSVPGRHNYGYTF.

The gene calls are TRBV6-1 and TRBJ2-5, with D perhaps matching TRBD1 (6 bases). The CDR3 has 14 residues. Trimming removed 6 bases from V and 0 bases from J, with 11 bases in between. In germline, CDR1 is MNHNS, CDR2 SASEGT. Here the CDR3 reads CASSRDTYQETQYF. The CDR3 region has the DNA TGTGCCAGCAGCCGGGACACCTACCAAGAGACCCAGTACTTC.